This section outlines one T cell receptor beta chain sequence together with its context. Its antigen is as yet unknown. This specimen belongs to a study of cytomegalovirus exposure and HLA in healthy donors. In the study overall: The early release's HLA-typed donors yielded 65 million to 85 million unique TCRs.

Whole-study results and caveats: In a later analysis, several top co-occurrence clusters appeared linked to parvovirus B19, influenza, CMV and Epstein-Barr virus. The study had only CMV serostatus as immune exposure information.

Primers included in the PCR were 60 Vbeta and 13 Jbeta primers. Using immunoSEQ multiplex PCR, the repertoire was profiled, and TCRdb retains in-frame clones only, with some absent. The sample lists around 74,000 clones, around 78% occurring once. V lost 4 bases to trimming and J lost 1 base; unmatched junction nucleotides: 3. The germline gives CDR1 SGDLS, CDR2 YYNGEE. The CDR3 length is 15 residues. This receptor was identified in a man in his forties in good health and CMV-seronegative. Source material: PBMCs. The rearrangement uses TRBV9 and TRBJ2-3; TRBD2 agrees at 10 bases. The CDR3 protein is CASSPGTSGTDTQYF. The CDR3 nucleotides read TGTGCCAGCAGCCCGGGGACTAGCGGCACAGATACGCAGTATTTT.